This T cell receptor (beta chain) was identified during a study of blood T cell repertoires in COVID-19. The CDR3 has 14 residues. Germline V lookup: CDR1 KGHSH, CDR2 LQKENI. V was pared by 6 bases and J by 9 bases, with 15 bases between. Only in-frame clones appear in the TCRdb table, and some are missing; sequencing was by immunoSEQ multiplex PCR. The sample shows over 200,000 clones, about nine tenths of them seen only once. Seattle's enrolled individuals joined amid active infection and were then monitored longitudinally. Source material: peripheral blood. This clonotype originated in a man aged 50-59 years with COVID-19, enrolled during active disease. V and J are TRBV18 and TRBJ1-6; a weak D match, TRBD1 (6 bases). The DNA of the CDR3 is TGTGCCAGCTCTCGGACAGATAGGATTTCACCCCTCCACTTT. Translated, it gives CASSRTDRISPLHF.